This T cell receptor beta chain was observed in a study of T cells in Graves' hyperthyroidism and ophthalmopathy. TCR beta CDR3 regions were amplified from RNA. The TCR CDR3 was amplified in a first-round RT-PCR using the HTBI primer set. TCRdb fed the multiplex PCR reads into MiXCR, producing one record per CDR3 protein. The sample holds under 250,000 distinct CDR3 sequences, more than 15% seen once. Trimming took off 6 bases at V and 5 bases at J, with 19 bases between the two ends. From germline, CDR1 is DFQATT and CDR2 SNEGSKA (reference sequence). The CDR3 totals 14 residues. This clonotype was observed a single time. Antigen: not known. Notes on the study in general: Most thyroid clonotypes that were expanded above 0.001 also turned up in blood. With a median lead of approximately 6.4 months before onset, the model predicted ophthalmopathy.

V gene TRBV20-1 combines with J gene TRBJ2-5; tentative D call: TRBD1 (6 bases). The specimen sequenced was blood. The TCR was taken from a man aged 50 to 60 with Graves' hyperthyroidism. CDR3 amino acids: CSAPRLQGTETQYF. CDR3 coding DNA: TGCAGTGCCCCTAGACTACAGGGTACCGAGACCCAGTACTTC.